The sequence of this TCR beta chain was determined in a study of blood T cell repertoires in COVID-19. The overall study: There were acute and convalescent COVID-19 samples, and they came from the United States, Italy and Spain. Sources were T cells, B-cell-depleted T cells, or PBMCs; the material itself was cDNA or gDNA.

Here immunoSEQ multiplex PCR was the method, and the copy in TCRdb shows in-frame clones only, minus some. The data hold about 150,000 clones, with around 84% observed a single time. The study recruited people aged about 18 to 89 years across about two dozen US areas. The CDR3 is 15 residues long. Trimming cost V 6 bases and J 4 bases; bases outside gene matches: 9. Germline V gene data show CDR1 as KGHSH and CDR2 as LQKENI. This sequence joins TRBV18 and TRBJ2-7, with 10 bases matching TRBD1. The sequence came from a man aged 50 to 60 who had recovered from COVID-19. Sequencing was done on a sample of PBMCs or T cells enriched from blood (not recorded which). The CDR3 DNA reads as TGTGCCAGCTCCGGAAGCGGGACAGGGGTTTACGAGCAGTACTTC. It is translated as CASSGSGTGVYEQYF.